Listed below are T cell receptor beta chains from one sample, sequenced in a study of long-term antiretroviral therapy in people with HIV. The method was immunoSEQ multiplex PCR; TCRdb's version includes in-frame clones alone and lacks a portion of them. The table lists 15,000 to 20,000 clones, 84% of them singletons. The source material was unsorted PBMCs, sampled 0.9 years after starting antiretroviral therapy. All receptors come from a man younger than 30 with HIV. CDR3s include the opening cysteine and the closing phenylalanine or tryptophan. D genes are given only for firm matches. Clone size is stated in some rows and not others, as once, few, many or a class when expanded.

CDR3aa,CDR3nt,v_gene,d_gene,j_gene,abundance
CASFRGNEKLFF,TGTGCCAGCTTTAGGGGGAATGAAAAACTGTTTTTT,TRBV28,-,TRBJ1-4,-
CASSVPHPGFSYEQYF,TGCGCCAGCAGCGTGCCCCACCCAGGGTTCTCCTACGAGCAGTACTTC,TRBV5-1,-,TRBJ2-7,-
CASRRTGETQYF,TGTGCCAGCAGGCGTACGGGAGAGACCCAGTACTTC,TRBV6-4,-,TRBJ2-5,-
CASSRVSSYNEQFF,TGCGCCAGCAGCCGGGTGTCCTCCTACAATGAGCAGTTCTTC,TRBV5-1,-,TRBJ2-1,-
CASSYSRGQNTEAFF,TGTGCCAGCAGTTACTCGAGGGGACAGAACACTGAAGCTTTCTTT,TRBV6-5,-,TRBJ1-1,-
CASSPDNYGYTF,TGTGCCAGCAGCCCGGACAACTATGGCTACACCTTC,TRBV9,-,TRBJ1-2,-
CASSVSLVGARGNTEAFF,TGTGCTAGCAGCGTTAGCTTGGTCGGGGCGCGAGGGAACACTGAAGCTTTCTTT,TRBV7-7,-,TRBJ1-1,-
CASSPLLLGGNTGELFF,TGTGCCAGCTCACCACTTCTCCTGGGCGGGAACACCGGGGAGCTGTTTTTT,TRBV18,-,TRBJ2-2,-
CASSQGTGRTYEQYF,TGTGCCAGCAGCCAAGGGACAGGGCGTACCTACGAGCAGTACTTC,TRBV4-2,TRBD1,TRBJ2-7,-
CASSLEGAANEKLFF,TGTGCCAGCAGTTTAGAGGGGGCGGCTAATGAAAAACTGTTTTTT,TRBV28,TRBD1,TRBJ1-4,-
CASRLQSSGANVLTF,TGTGCCAGCCGCCTCCAAAGCTCTGGGGCCAACGTCCTGACTTTC,TRBV28,-,TRBJ2-6,-
CASSLGAGIRANYGYTF,TGTGCCAGCAGCTTGGGAGCGGGAATACGAGCTAACTATGGCTACACCTTC,TRBV5-4,-,TRBJ1-2,-
CAIRKGTDTQYF,TGTGCCATCAGGAAAGGCACAGATACGCAGTATTTT,TRBV10-3,-,TRBJ2-3,-
CASSAYIPGLSSYNSPLHF,TGTGCCAGCAGCGCCTATATACCGGGACTCAGCTCCTATAATTCACCCCTCCACTTT,TRBV9,-,TRBJ1-6,-
CASSPGLAGGQETQYF,TGTGCCAGCTCCCCCGGACTAGCGGGGGGTCAAGAGACCCAGTACTTC,TRBV18,TRBD2,TRBJ2-5,-
CASRDRQGIGNEQFF,TGTGCCAGTAGGGACAGACAGGGAATTGGTAATGAGCAGTTCTTC,TRBV19,TRBD1,TRBJ2-1,-
CASSLTATNEKLFF,TGCGCCAGCAGCTTGACTGCAACTAATGAAAAACTGTTTTTT,TRBV5-1,-,TRBJ1-4,-
CASSPDVTNEKLFF,TGTGCCAGCAGTCCCGACGTGACTAATGAAAAACTGTTTTTT,TRBV27,-,TRBJ1-4,medium-sized
CASSSGTKGTDTQYF,TGTGCCAGCAGCTCAGGCACTAAGGGAACAGATACGCAGTATTTT,TRBV7-3,-,TRBJ2-3,-
CASRQSNQPQHF,TGTGCCAGCAGACAGAGCAATCAGCCCCAGCATTTT,TRBV2,-,TRBJ1-5,-
CASSIGANYEQYF,TGTGCCAGCAGCATAGGGGCCAACTACGAGCAGTACTTC,TRBV11-2,-,TRBJ2-7,few
CASSFGVGEGYAQYF,TGTGCCAGCAGCTTCGGAGTGGGGGAGGGGTATGCGCAGTACTTC,TRBV11-2,TRBD2,TRBJ2-7,-
CASGLGQGRGNTEAFF,TGTGCTAGTGGTTTGGGGCAGGGGAGGGGAAACACTGAAGCTTTCTTT,TRBV12-5,-,TRBJ1-1,-
CASSSPRTGKETQYF,TGTGCCAGCAGCTCCCCGAGGACGGGGAAAGAGACCCAGTACTTC,TRBV7-9,-,TRBJ2-5,-
CAISLAGTETQYF,TGTGCCATCAGTTTAGCGGGGACAGAGACCCAGTACTTC,TRBV10-3,TRBD2,TRBJ2-5,-
CASKGGTPNYGYTF,TGTGCCAGCAAAGGCGGGACACCTAACTATGGCTACACCTTC,TRBV28,-,TRBJ1-2,-